Below, one T cell receptor beta chain is given with its context. What it recognizes is unknown. The PCR employed 60 Vbeta primers together with 13 Jbeta primers. Generated by immunoSEQ multiplex PCR, the TCRdb table keeps only in-frame clones and is missing some. The sample consists of approximately 190,000 clones, roughly an eighth of them appearing once. V lost 7 bases, J lost 1 base, and 9 bases stayed unmatched. The length of the CDR3 is 15 residues. Germline V gene lookup returns CDR1 SGHTA and CDR2 FQGNSA. These data originate in a study of cytomegalovirus exposure and HLA in healthy donors. Study-level findings and limits: Another analysis was done later, and it associated 17,000 or so TCR beta sequences with HLA alleles at 0.05 false discovery rate. As a later analysis showed, several of the most significant clusters appeared to be linked to common viral pathogens.

Sample: PBMCs. The clonotype was recovered from a man aged 50 to 59 in good health and CMV-seropositive. This sequence joins TRBV7-2 and TRBJ1-2; 7 nucleotides align to TRBD1. The CDR3 protein is CASTKGGSGNYGYTF. CDR3 DNA sequence: TGTGCCAGCACCAAAGGGGGCAGCGGTAACTATGGCTACACCTTC.